This T cell receptor (beta chain) stems from a study of cytomegalovirus exposure and HLA in healthy donors. Germline V gene lookup returns CDR1 MGHRA and CDR2 YSYEKL. The CDR3 is 15 residues long. V lost 1 base to trimming and J lost 2 bases; unmatched junction nucleotides: 1. This table comes from immunoSEQ multiplex PCR, and its TCRdb copy is limited to in-frame clones, with some not included. The sample includes more than 110,000 clones, about 94% of them seen just once. The rearrangement joins TRBV4-1 to TRBJ1-2; 10 positions match TRBD1. The specimen was PBMCs. This clonotype originated in a man younger than 35 in good health and CMV-seropositive. The CDR3 loop is CASSQATGGNYGYTF. DNA of the CDR3: TGCGCCAGCAGCCAAGCGACAGGGGGCAACTATGGCTACACCTTC.